This entry features one T cell receptor (beta chain) sequence. What it binds is not known. PCR involved 60 Vbeta and 13 Jbeta primers. Only in-frame clones appear in the TCRdb table, and some are missing; sequencing was by immunoSEQ multiplex PCR. The sample includes roughly 99,000 clones, roughly 70% of them seen just once. The record originates from a study of cytomegalovirus exposure and HLA in healthy donors. General study points: When a later analysis was performed, an Asian-associated ancestry cluster reportedly had fewer N-insertions than the 666-donor mean.

This clonotype was obtained from a woman in her thirties or forties in good health and CMV-seropositive. Specimen: PBMCs.

The CDR3 coding sequence is TGTGCCAGCAGCTTAGCGGCGGGAGGAAACACCATATATTTT. This encodes CASSLAAGGNTIYF. The chain couples TRBV7-8 to TRBJ1-3; no definite D call. The CDR3 sequence is 14 residues long. The ends were cut back, 0 bases at V and 4 bases at J, with 7 bases in the middle. CDR1 is SGHVS, CDR2 FQNEAQ, per germline.